Below are 5 T cell receptor beta chains sequenced from a single sample in a study of read filtering for tumor transcriptome and immune sequencing. The library was built from about 370 ng RNA with molecular barcoded adaptors for alpha/delta and beta/gamma chains. In TCRdb, the reads were re-called with MiXCR into one record per CDR3 protein. This table holds 40,000 to 50,000 distinct CDR3 sequences, around 15% found once. The sample taken for sequencing was a population of CD138-negative cells sorted from bone marrow. Receptors originate from a donor aged 40 or over with multiple myeloma.

This clonotype was recorded many times. This chain uses TRBV28 with TRBJ2-7; possible D gene TRBD2, 6 bases. Germline assignment: CDR1 MDHEN and CDR2 SYDVKM. V was pared by 3 bases and J by 0 bases, with 12 bases between. There are 15 residues in the CDR3. CDR3 loop: CASSFRGLGSYEQYF. CDR3 in DNA: TGTGCCAGCAGTTTCCGGGGGTTGGGCTCCTACGAGCAGTACTTC.

This clonotype has a count of ten or more. The chain carries TRBV12-3 or TRBV12-4 and TRBJ2-3, with 7 bases that match TRBD2. V gave up 6 bases and J gave up 0 bases; unmatched junction bases: 3. The CDR3 is made up of 14 amino acids. The CDR3 sequence: CASRAGASTDTQYF. CDR3 coding DNA: TGTGCCAGCAGGGCGGGAGCTAGCACAGATACGCAGTATTTT.

This clonotype was found many times. The chain uses TRBV30 and TRBJ2-1; 9 positions agree with TRBD2. Germline V gene sequence: CDR1 GTSNPN, CDR2 SVGIG (reference sequence). The CDR3 spans 14 residues. The V and J ends lost 0 bases and 7 bases, in that order; junction bases with no gene match: 4. Here the CDR3 reads CAWSVGGRVNEQFF. DNA for the CDR3: TGTGCCTGGAGTGTCGGCGGGAGGGTAAATGAGCAGTTCTTC.

This clonotype was recorded at least ten times. The CDR3 loop is CASSQGYGGYEQYF. In DNA form, the CDR3 reads TGTGCCAGCAGCCAAGGTTACGGAGGCTACGAGCAGTACTTC. The rearrangement links TRBV3-1 to TRBJ2-7; TRBD2 is a possible D gene (5 bases). Trimming stripped 1 base from V and 3 bases from J, with 10 bases between. The length of the CDR3 is 14 residues. CDR1 LGHDT and CDR2 YNNKEL come from the germline V gene (reference sequence).

In its sample, this clonotype ranks as medium-sized (0.01 to 0.1%). The V gene is TRBV4-3, the J gene TRBJ2-1, with D maybe TRBD1 (5 bases). The germline gives CDR1 LGHNA, CDR2 YSLEER. The CDR3 is 13 residues long. Trimming removed 6 bases at V and 6 bases at J, with 12 bases between. The CDR3 protein is CASRGPRANEQFF. The CDR3, as DNA: TGCGCCAGCAGGGGGCCAAGGGCCAATGAGCAGTTCTTC.